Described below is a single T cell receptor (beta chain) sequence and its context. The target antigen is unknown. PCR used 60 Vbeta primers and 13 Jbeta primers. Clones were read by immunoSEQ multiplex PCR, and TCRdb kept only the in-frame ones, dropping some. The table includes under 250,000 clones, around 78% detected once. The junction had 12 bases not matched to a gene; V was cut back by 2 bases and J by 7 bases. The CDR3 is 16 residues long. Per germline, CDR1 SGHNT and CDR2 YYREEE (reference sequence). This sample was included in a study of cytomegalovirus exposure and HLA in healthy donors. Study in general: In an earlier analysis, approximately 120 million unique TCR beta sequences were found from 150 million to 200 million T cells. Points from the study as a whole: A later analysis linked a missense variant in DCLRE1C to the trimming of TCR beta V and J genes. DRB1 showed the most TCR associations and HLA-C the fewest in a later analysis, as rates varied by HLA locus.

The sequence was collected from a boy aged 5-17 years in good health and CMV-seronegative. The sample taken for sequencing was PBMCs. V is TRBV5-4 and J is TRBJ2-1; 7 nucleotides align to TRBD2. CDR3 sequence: CASSLSPGGRWNEQFF. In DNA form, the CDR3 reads TGTGCCAGCAGCTTAAGTCCTGGCGGGAGATGGAATGAGCAGTTCTTC.